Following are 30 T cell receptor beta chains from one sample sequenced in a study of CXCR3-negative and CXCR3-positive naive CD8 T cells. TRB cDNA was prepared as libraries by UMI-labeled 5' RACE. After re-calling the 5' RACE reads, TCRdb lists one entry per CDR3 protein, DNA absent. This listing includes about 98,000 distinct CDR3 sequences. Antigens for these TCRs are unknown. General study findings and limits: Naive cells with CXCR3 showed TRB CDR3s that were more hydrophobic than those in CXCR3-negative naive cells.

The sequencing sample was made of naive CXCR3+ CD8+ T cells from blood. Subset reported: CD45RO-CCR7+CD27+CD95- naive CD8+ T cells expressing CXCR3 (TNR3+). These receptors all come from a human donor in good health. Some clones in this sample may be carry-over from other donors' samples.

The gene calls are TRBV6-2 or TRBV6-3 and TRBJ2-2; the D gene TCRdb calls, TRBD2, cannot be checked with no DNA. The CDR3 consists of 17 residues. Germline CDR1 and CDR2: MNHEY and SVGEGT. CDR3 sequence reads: CASSEGLAGVNTGELFF.

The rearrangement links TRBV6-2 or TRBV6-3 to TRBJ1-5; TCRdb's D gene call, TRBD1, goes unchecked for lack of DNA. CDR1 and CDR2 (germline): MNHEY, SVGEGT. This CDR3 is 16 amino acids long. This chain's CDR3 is CASSPPGRATNQPQHF.

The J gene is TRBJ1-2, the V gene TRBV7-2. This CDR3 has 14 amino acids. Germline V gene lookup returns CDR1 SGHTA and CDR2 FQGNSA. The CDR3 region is CASSLMGSDYGYTF.

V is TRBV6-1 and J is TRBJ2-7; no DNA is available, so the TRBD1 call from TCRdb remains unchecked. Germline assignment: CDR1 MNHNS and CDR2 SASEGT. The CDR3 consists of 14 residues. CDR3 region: CASSLLDTTYEQYF.

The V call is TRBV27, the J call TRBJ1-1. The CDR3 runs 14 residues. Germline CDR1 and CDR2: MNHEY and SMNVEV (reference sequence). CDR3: CASSFGLSNTEAFF.

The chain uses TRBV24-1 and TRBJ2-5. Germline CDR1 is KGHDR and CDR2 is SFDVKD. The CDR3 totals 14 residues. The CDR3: CATSDLTSGETQYF.

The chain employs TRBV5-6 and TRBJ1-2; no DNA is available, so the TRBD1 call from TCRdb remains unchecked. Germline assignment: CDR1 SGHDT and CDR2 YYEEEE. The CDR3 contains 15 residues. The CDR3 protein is CASSLPTGKTYGYTF. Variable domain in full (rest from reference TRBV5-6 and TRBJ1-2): DAGVTQSPTHLIKTRGQQVTLRCSPKSGHDTVSWYQQALGQGPQFIFQYYEEEERQRGNFPDRFSGHQFPNYSSELNVNALLLGDSALYLCASSLPTGKTYGYTFGSGTRLTVV.

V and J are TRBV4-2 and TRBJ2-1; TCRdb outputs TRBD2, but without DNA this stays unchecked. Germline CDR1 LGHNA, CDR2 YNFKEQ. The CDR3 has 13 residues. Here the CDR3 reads CASSLTSIHEQFF.

CDR3 protein: CATSLGDRAPMNTEAFF. The gene calls are TRBV7-2 and TRBJ1-1; the TCRdb call, TRBD1, lacks DNA for checking. Per the germline V gene, CDR1 is SGHTA and CDR2 is FQGNSA. This CDR3 is built from 17 residues.

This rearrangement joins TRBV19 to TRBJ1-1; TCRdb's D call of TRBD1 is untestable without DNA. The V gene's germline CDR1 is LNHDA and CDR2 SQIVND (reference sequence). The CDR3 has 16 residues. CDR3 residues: CASSATGGAYLVEAFF.

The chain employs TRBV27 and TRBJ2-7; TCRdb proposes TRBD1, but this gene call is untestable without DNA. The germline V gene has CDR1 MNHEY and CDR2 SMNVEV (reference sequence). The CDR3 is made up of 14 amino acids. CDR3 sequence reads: CASKSGQGRYEQYF.

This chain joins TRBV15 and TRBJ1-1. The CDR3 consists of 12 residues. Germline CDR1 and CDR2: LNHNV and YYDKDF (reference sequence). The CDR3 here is CAAGGGDTEAFF.

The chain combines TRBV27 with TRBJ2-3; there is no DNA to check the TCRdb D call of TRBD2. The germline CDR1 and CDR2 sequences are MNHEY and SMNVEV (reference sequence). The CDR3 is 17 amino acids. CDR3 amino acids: CASRPAASGLGADTQYF.

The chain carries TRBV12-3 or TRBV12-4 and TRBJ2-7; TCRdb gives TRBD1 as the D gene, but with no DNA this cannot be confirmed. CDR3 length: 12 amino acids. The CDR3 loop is CASRGGAYEQYF.

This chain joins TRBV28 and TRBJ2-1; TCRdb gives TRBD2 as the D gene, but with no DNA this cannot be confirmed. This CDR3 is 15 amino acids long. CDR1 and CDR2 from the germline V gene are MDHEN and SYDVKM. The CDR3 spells CASRELAEVSHEQFF.

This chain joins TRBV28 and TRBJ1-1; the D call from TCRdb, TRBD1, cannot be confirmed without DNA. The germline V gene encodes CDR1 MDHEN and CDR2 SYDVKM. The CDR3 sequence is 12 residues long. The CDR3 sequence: CASRYRGVEAFF.

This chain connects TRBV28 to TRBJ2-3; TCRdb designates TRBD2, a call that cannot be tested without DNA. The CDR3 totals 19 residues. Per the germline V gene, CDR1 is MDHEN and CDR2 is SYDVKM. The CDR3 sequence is CASSPAIAGGQPGTDTQYF. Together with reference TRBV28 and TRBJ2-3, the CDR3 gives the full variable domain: DVKVTQSSRYLVKRTGEKVFLECVQDMDHENMFWYRQDPGLGLRLIYFSYDVKMKEKGDIPEGYSVSREKKERFSLILESASTNQTSMYLCASSPAIAGGQPGTDTQYFGPGTRLTVL.

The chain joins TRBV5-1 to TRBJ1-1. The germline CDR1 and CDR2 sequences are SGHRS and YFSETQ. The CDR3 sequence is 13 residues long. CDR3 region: CASSSGTREEAFF. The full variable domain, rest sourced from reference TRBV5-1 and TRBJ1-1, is KAGVTQTPRYLIKTRGQQVTLSCSPISGHRSVSWYQQTPGQGLQFLFEYFSETQRNKGNFPGRFSGRQFSNSRSEMNVSTLELGDSALYLCASSSGTREEAFFGQGTRLTVV.

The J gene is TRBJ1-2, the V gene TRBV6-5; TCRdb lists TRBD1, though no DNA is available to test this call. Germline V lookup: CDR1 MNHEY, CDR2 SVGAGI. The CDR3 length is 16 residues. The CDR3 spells CASSPYPSGQIYGYTF.

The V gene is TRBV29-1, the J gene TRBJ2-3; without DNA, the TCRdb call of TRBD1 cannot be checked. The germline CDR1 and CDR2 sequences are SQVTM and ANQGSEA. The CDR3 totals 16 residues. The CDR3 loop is CSVEGWVAGGADTQYF.

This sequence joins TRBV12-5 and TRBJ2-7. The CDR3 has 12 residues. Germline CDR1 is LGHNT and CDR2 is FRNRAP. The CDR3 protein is CASGTGPYEQYF.

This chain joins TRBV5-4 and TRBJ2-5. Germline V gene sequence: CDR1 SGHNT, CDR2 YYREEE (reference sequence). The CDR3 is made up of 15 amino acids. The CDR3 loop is CASSLAPDPQETQYF.

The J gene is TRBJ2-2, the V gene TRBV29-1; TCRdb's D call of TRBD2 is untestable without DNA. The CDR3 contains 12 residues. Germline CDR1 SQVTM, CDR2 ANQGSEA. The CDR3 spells CSPQRATGELFF.

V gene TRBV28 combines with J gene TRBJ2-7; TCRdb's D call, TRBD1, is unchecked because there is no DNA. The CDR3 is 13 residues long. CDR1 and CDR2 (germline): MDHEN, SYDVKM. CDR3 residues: CASSQLQGSEQYF. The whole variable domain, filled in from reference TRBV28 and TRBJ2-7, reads DVKVTQSSRYLVKRTGEKVFLECVQDMDHENMFWYRQDPGLGLRLIYFSYDVKMKEKGDIPEGYSVSREKKERFSLILESASTNQTSMYLCASSQLQGSEQYFGPGTRLTVT.

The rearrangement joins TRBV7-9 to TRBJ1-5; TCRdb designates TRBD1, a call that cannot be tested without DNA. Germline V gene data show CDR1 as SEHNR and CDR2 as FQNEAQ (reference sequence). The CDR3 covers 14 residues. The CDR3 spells CASSDSGTGAPQHF.

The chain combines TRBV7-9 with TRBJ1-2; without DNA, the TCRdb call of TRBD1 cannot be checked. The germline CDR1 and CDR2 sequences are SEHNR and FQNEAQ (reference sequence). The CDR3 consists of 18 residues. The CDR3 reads CASSGQQGDYARDYGYTF. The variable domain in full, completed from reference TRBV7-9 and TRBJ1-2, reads DTGVSQNPRHKITKRGQNVTFRCDPISEHNRLYWYRQTLGQGPEFLTYFQNEAQLEKSRLLSDRFSAERPKGSFSTLEIQRTEQGDSAMYLCASSGQQGDYARDYGYTFGSGTRLTVV.

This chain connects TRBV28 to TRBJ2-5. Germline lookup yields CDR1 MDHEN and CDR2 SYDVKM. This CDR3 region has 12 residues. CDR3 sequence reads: CASEEPQETQYF.

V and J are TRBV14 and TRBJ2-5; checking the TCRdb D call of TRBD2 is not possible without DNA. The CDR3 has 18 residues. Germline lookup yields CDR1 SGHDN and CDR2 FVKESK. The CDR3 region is CASSQMTSGGLPQETQYF.

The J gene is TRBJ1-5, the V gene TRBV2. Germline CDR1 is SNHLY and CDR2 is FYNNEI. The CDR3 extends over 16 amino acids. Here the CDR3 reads CASSEDWRSRNQPQHF.

CDR3 protein: CASSSWGYEQYF. This chain joins TRBV28 and TRBJ2-7. Germline CDR1 is MDHEN and CDR2 is SYDVKM. CDR3 length: 12 amino acids. Full variable domain (remainder filled in from reference TRBV28 and TRBJ2-7): DVKVTQSSRYLVKRTGEKVFLECVQDMDHENMFWYRQDPGLGLRLIYFSYDVKMKEKGDIPEGYSVSREKKERFSLILESASTNQTSMYLCASSSWGYEQYFGPGTRLTVT.